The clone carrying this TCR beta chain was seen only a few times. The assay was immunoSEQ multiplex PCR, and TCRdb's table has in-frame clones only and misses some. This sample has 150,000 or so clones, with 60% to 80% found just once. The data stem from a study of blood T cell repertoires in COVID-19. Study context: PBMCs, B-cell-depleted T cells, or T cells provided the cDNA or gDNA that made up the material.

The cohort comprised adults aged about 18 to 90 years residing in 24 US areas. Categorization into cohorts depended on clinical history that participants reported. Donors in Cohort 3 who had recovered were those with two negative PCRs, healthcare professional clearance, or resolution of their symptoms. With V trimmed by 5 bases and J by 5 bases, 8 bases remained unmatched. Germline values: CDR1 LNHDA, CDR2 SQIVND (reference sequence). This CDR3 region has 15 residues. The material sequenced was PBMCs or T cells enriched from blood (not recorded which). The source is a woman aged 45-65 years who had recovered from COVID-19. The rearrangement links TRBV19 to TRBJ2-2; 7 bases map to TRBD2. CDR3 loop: CASSLAELGTGELFF. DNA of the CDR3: TGTGCCAGTAGTCTAGCGGAGTTGGGTACCGGGGAGCTGTTTTTT.